Shown below are 9 T cell receptor beta chains from a single sample sequenced in a study of human T cells and chemical hapten exposure. Each CDR3 protein is one row after TCRdb ran MiXCR on the RACE reads. The data show 69,000 or so distinct CDR3 sequences, under 13% seen once. The time point denotes: patch test 2, 6 weeks after DPC sensitization. Treatment in this sample: therapeutic diphenylcyclopropenone sensitization with weekly scalp DPC. The sample here was whole blood, taken in connection with sensitization to the hapten diphenylcyclopropenone (DPC). The source of these receptors is a woman aged 45-65 years with alopecia areata. Some clones in this sample may be carry-over from other donors' samples.

This clonotype showed up just a few times. The V call is TRBV5-6, the J call TRBJ2-2; no clear D gene. The germline CDR1 and CDR2 sequences are SGHDT and YYEEEE. The CDR3 loop spans 17 amino acids. V was cut by 0 bases and J by 1 base, with 13 bases left in between. The CDR3 sequence: CASSLDGVGLNTGELFF. CDR3 nucleotides: TGTGCCAGCAGCTTGGATGGGGTGGGCCTGAACACCGGGGAGCTGTTTTTT.

Turning to this clonotype: This may arise from a read error, as a much more abundant clone is one base away. The CDR3 does not end in the conserved phenylalanine or tryptophan, so this is likely a read error. V is TRBV11-2 and J is TRBJ2-7; D is ambiguous. V lost 0 bases to trimming and J lost 5 bases, with 2 bases between them. The germline gives CDR1 SGHAT, CDR2 FQNNGV. The CDR3 extends over 11 amino acids. This CDR3 is CASSLENEQYS. CDR3 DNA sequence: TGTGCCAGCAGCTTAGAAAACGAGCAGTACTCC.

This chain links TRBV10-2 with TRBJ1-6; D gene unclear. The germline CDR1 and CDR2 sequences are WSHSY and SAAADI. The length of the CDR3 is 14 residues. With 0 bases removed from V and 9 bases from J, the gap between germline ends came to 9 bases. CDR3: CASSESSGSSPLHF. The CDR3 DNA reads TGCGCCAGCAGTGAGTCGAGTGGATCTTCACCCCTCCACTTT.

The J gene is TRBJ1-2, the V gene TRBV27; 9 bases fit TRBD1. Germline V gene lookup returns CDR1 MNHEY and CDR2 SMNVEV (reference sequence). The CDR3 is 14 amino acids. V dropped 5 bases and J dropped 4; count of bases not matched to a gene: 5. This chain's CDR3 is CASSIQGATYGYTF. CDR3 DNA sequence: TGTGCCAGCAGTATACAGGGGGCTACCTATGGCTACACCTTC.

This clonotype came up a few times. This sequence joins TRBV7-2 and TRBJ2-5, with D possibly being TRBD1 (6 bases). From germline, CDR1 is SGHTA and CDR2 FQGNSA. Trimming removed 3 bases from V and 2 bases from J, with 13 bases in between. CDR3 size: 15 residues. CDR3 amino acids: CASSFFRGHQETQYF. CDR3 coding DNA: TGTGCCAGCAGCTTTTTTCGGGGACATCAAGAGACCCAGTACTTC.

This clonotype came up many times. The chain couples TRBV7-6 to TRBJ2-1, with 11 bases lining up with TRBD2. The CDR3 runs 18 residues. The V gene end was trimmed by 2 bases and the J gene end by 2 bases; junction bases not matched to a gene: 8. The germline V gene encodes CDR1 SGHVS and CDR2 FNYEAQ. CDR3 bases: TGTGCCAGCAGCTTATCAATAGCGGGAGGGCCTACCTACAATGAGCAGTTCTTC. Amino acid sequence: CASSLSIAGGPTYNEQFF.

This clonotype was observed at least ten times. V is TRBV10-2 and J is TRBJ2-7, with D possibly being TRBD2 (6 bases). CDR3 size: 14 residues. V gave up 7 bases and J gave up 7 bases, with 20 bases separating them. Germline lookup yields CDR1 WSHSY and CDR2 SAAADI. The CDR3 sequence is CASKEGVSTGEQYF. The CDR3 DNA reads TGCGCCAGCAAGGAGGGAGTTTCTACGGGGGAGCAGTACTTC.

This clonotype was detected many times. The V call is TRBV5-1, the J call TRBJ2-7; 8 bases match TRBD2. The CDR3 is 16 amino acids. The junction had 7 bases not matched to a gene; V was cut back by 0 bases and J by 2 bases. CDR1 is SGHRS, CDR2 YFSETQ, per germline. For the CDR3, the DNA is TGCGCCAGCAGCTTGGGGGGCGGGAGGCCGCCCTACGAGCAGTACTTC. Translating it yields CASSLGGGRPPYEQYF.

This clonotype was counted ten times or more. The chain uses TRBV18 and TRBJ1-4; 9 nucleotides agree with TRBD1. There are 16 residues in the CDR3. The junction had 15 bases not matched to a gene; V was cut back by 4 bases and J by 12 bases. Germline CDR1 is KGHSH and CDR2 is LQKENI. The CDR3 DNA reads as TGTGCCAGCTCACGACCGGGGACAGGGCTCTTGTCTGAACTGTTTTTT. Its translation is CASSRPGTGLLSELFF.